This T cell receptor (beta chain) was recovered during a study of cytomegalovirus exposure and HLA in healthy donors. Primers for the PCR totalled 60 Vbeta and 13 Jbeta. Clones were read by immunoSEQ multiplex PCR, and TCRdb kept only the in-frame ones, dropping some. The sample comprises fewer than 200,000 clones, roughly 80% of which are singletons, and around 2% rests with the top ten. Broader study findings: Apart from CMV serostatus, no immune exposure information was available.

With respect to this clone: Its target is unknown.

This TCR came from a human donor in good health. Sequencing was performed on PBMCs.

The CDR3 is CASSLLGARGIHTDTQYF. In nucleotides, the CDR3 is TGTGCCAGCAGCTTATTAGGCGCGCGAGGCATCCACACAGATACGCAGTATTTT. The rearrangement links TRBV13 to TRBJ2-3; no clear D. The CDR3 sequence is 18 residues long. Germline CDR1 is PRHDT and CDR2 is FYEKMQ (reference sequence). V was clipped by 2 bases and J by 2 bases, with 20 bases between them.